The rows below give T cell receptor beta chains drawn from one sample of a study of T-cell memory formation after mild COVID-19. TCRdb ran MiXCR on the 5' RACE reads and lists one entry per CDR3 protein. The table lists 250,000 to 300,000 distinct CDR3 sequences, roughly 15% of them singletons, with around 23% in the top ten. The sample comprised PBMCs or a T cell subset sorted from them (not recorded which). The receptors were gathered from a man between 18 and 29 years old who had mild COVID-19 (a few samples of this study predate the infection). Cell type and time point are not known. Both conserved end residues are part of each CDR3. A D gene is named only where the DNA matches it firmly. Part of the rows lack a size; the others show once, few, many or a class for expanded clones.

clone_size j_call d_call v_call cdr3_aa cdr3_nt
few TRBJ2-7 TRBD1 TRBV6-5 CASRTGGYEQYF TGTGCCAGCAGGACAGGGGGCTACGAGCAGTACTTC
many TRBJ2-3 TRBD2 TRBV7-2 CASSFGLAGGRGDTQYF TGTGCCAGCAGCTTTGGACTAGCGGGGGGCCGTGGAGATACGCAGTATTTT
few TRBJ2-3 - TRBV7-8 CASSLGGVGQYF TGTGCCAGCAGCTTAGGAGGGGTTGGGCAGTATTTT
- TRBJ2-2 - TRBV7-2 CASSFFGPNTGELFF TGTGCCAGCAGCTTCTTCGGCCCGAACACCGGGGAGCTGTTTTTT
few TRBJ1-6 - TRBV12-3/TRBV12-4 CASSPRDSPLHF TGTGCCAGTTCGCCACGGGATTCACCCCTCCACTTT
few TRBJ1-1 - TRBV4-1 CASSHSVSEAFF TGCGCCAGCAGCCACTCTGTGTCTGAAGCTTTCTTT
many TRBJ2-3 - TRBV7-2 CASSLVVGTDTQYF TGTGCCAGCAGCTTAGTGGTGGGGACAGATACGCAGTATTTT
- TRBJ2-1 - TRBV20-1 CSARSPGSDEQFF TGCAGTGCTAGGTCTCCGGGTAGCGATGAGCAGTTCTTC
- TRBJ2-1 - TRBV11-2 CASSSVQGSSYNEQFF TGTGCCAGCAGCTCCGTACAGGGTAGCTCCTACAATGAGCAGTTCTTC
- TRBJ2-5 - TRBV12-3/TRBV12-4 CASSRTGTQGETQYF TGTGCCAGCAGTCGAACCGGGACCCAAGGAGAGACCCAGTACTTC
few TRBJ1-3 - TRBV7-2 CASSSGPQQSGNTIYF TGTGCCAGCAGCTCGGGTCCTCAGCAGTCTGGAAACACCATATATTTT
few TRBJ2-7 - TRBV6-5 CASSYTRGSYEQYF TGTGCCAGCAGTTACACTAGAGGGTCCTACGAGCAGTACTTC
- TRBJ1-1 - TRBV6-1 CASSVEGHKNTEAFF TGTGCCAGCAGTGTCGAGGGACATAAGAACACTGAAGCTTTCTTT
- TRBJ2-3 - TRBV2 CASTYFTDTQYF TGTGCCAGCACTTACTTCACAGATACGCAGTATTTT
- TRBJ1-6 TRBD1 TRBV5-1 CASSLLTGVLDSYNSPLHF TGCGCCAGCAGCTTGTTGACAGGGGTCCTAGACTCCTATAATTCACCCCTCCACTTT
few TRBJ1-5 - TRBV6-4 CASSAEEDQPQHF TGTGCCAGCAGTGCCGAAGAGGATCAGCCCCAGCATTTT
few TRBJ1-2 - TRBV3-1 CASSQEGSGYGYTF TGTGCCAGCAGCCAAGAAGGGTCAGGTTATGGCTACACCTTC
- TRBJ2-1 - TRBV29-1 CTASRGGMSNEQFF TGCACCGCCTCAAGGGGGGGGATGAGCAATGAGCAGTTCTTC
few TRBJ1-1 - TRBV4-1 CASSQFIVNTEAFF TGCGCCAGCAGCCAATTCATAGTGAACACTGAAGCTTTCTTT
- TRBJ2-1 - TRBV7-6 CASSLAPLSYNEQFF TGTGCCAGCAGCTTAGCGCCTCTGTCCTACAATGAGCAGTTCTTC
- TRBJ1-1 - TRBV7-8 CASSLFDGLNTEAFF TGTGCCAGCAGCTTATTTGACGGACTGAACACTGAAGCTTTCTTT
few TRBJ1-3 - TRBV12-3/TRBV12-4 CASSLERTDTISGNTIYF TGTGCCAGCAGTTTAGAAAGGACAGACACCATCTCTGGAAACACCATATATTTT
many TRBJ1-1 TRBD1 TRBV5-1 CASSFEGGGYTEAFF TGCGCCAGCAGCTTCGAAGGGGGCGGGTACACTGAAGCTTTCTTT
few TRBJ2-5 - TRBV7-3 CASTFRGRETQYF TGTGCCAGCACCTTCAGGGGGAGGGAGACCCAGTACTTC
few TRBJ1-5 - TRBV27 CASSLLQGGSQPQHF TGTGCCAGCAGTTTATTACAGGGAGGGAGTCAGCCCCAGCATTTT
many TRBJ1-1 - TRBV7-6 CASSPGQNTEAFF TGCGCCAGCAGCCCGGGACAGAACACTGAAGCTTTCTTT
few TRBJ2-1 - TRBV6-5 CASSRVLYNEQFF TGTGCCAGCAGCAGGGTCCTCTACAATGAGCAGTTCTTC
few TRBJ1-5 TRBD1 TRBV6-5 CASRLTGGGGNQPQHF TGTGCCAGCAGGCTGACAGGGGGCGGTGGCAATCAGCCCCAGCATTTT
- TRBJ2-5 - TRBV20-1 CSARDGAVETQYF TGCAGTGCTAGAGATGGAGCAGTAGAGACCCAGTACTTC
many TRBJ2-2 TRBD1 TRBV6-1 CASRGTGGFIGELFF TGTGCCAGCAGGGGGACAGGGGGCTTTATCGGGGAGCTGTTTTTT
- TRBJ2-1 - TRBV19 CASSIGRGSEQFF TGTGCCAGTAGTATAGGTAGGGGGTCTGAGCAGTTCTTC
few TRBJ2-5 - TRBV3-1 CASSPRTVSETQYF TGTGCCAGCAGCCCCCGGACAGTTTCGGAGACCCAGTACTTC
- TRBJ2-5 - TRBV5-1 CASSSPGWQETQYF TGCGCCAGCAGCTCCCCAGGGTGGCAAGAGACCCAGTACTTC
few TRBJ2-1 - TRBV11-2 CASSPPAVGASYNEQFF TGTGCCAGCAGCCCCCCCGCCGTGGGGGCCTCCTACAATGAGCAGTTCTTC
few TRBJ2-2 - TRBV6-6 CASRPEFGTPNTGELFF TGTGCCAGCAGACCAGAATTCGGGACTCCGAACACCGGGGAGCTGTTTTTT
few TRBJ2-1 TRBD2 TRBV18 CASWPGLAGGRQFF TGTGCCAGCTGGCCGGGACTAGCGGGGGGACGGCAGTTCTTC
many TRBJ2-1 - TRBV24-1 CATNPGMGEQFF TGTGCCACCAACCCTGGAATGGGTGAGCAGTTCTTC
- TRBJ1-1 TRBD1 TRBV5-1 CASSFTRTGDTEAFF TGCGCCAGCAGCTTCACCCGGACAGGGGATACTGAAGCTTTCTTT
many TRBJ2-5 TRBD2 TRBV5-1 CASSPGTSQETQYF TGCGCCAGCAGCCCAGGGACTAGCCAAGAGACCCAGTACTTC
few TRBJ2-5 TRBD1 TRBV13 CASSLQGRMETQYF TGTGCCAGCAGCCTACAGGGGCGGATGGAGACCCAGTACTTC
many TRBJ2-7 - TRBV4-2 CASSQEWSVDEQYF TGTGCCAGCAGCCAAGAATGGTCCGTCGACGAGCAGTACTTC